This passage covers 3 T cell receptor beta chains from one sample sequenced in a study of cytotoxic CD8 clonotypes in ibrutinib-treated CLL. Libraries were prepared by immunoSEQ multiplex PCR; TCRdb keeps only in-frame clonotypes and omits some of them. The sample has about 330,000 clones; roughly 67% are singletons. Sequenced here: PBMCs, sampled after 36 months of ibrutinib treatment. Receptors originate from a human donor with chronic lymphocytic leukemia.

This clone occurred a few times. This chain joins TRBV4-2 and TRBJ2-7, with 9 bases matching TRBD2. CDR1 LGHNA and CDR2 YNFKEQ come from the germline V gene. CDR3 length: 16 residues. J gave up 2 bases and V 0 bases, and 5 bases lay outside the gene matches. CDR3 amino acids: CASSQEIAGVTYEQYF. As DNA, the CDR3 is TGTGCCAGCAGCCAAGAAATAGCGGGGGTCACCTACGAGCAGTACTTC.

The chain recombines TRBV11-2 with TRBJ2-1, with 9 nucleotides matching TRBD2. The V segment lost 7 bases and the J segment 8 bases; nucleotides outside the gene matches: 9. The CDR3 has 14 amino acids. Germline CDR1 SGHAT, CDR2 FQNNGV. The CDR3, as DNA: TGTGCCAGCACCCTAGATCTAGCGGGGCATGAGCAGTTCTTC. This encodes CASTLDLAGHEQFF. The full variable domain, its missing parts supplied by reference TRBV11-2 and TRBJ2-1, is EAGVAQSPRYKIIEKRQSVAFWCNPISGHATLYWYQQILGQGPKLLIQFQNNGVVDDSQLPKDRFSAERLKGVDSTLKIQPAKLEDSAVYLCASTLDLAGHEQFFGPGTRLTVL.

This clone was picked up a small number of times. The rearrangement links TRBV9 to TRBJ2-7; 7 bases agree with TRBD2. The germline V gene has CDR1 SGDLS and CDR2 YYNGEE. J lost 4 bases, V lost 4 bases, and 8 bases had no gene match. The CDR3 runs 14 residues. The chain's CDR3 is CASSHGEGRYEQYF. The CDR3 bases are TGTGCCAGCAGCCATGGGGAGGGTCGGTACGAGCAGTACTTC.